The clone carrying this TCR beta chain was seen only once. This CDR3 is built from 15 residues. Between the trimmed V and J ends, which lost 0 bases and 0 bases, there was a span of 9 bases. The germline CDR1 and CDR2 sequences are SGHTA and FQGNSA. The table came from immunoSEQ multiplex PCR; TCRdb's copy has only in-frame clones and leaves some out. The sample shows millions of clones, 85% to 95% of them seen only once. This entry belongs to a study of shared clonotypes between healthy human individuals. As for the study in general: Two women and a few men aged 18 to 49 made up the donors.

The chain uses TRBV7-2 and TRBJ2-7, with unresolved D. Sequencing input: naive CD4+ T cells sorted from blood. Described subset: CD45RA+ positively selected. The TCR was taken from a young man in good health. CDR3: CASSLAASTSYEQYF. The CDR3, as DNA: TGTGCCAGCAGCTTAGCAGCGTCGACCTCCTACGAGCAGTACTTC.